This TCR beta chain originates from a study of blood T cell repertoires in COVID-19. Study-level information: Samples representing acute and convalescent COVID-19 were sourced from the United States, Italy and Spain. The cDNA or gDNA used as material had been derived from T cells, B-cell-depleted T cells, or PBMCs.

In the study's own analysis: Amplifying reference gene primers gave estimates of nucleated cell counts. Clones were sequenced by immunoSEQ multiplex PCR, and TCRdb holds only the in-frame ones, with some missing. The V and J calls and the clone size are those of that table, but D and trimming were determined from the DNA. The data show about 61,000 clones, about nine tenths seen once. The sequenced sample was peripheral blood. The sequence came from a human donor in a cohort sampled during active COVID-19.

This CDR3 reads CASRTHGELMNTEAFF. In DNA, the CDR3 is TGTGCCAGCAGAACCCACGGGGAATTAATGAACACTGAAGCTTTCTTT. The rearrangement links TRBV2 to TRBJ1-1; D is ambiguous. Trimming shortened V by 6 bases and J by 0 bases, and 17 bases separated the two germline ends. The CDR3 length is 16 residues. Germline values: CDR1 SNHLY, CDR2 FYNNEI.